This T cell receptor beta chain emerged from a study of spatial heterogeneity in lung cancer (dated by TCRdb to the late 2010s). Context from the whole study: More beta-chain than alpha-chain transcripts were consistently detected, likely reflecting higher beta-chain transcript abundance. In tumor regions, TCR transcript counts showed a strong correlation with a T cell transcriptional module score derived from matched bulk RNA-seq. In the raw uncorrected reads, each unique combination of TCR and UMI appeared on average more than ten times. The study quantitatively compared TCR alpha and beta repertoires across multiple tumor regions, matched nontumor lung and blood in non-small cell lung cancer. Nonsynonymous mutation counts, determined by whole-exome sequencing of tumor tissue, were related to features of the TCR repertoire. At surgery, around 200 tumor regions, around 64 matched nontumor lung samples and fewer than 60 PBMC samples were TCR-sequenced for both alpha and beta chains.

Library construction relied on 5' RACE. The instrument given in TCRdb is NextSeq 500. In the TCR library protocol, a unique molecular identifier was attached to each TCR cDNA molecule so that PCR and sequencing errors could be corrected. The authors' pipeline ran thus. Decombinator tools were used for TCR identification, UMI-based error correction and CDR3 extraction. TCRs above a frequency of 2 per 1,000, corresponding to the top 1% of the tumor frequency distribution, were defined as expanded. Expanded tumor TCRs were classed as regional if statistically deemed absent (corrected P<0.05) from at least one tumor region, otherwise ubiquitous. Each repertoire was subsampled 100 times to 5,000 TCRs, after which Renyi diversity was computed with the R vegan package. CDR3 similarity networks were built from amino acid triplet string-kernel similarity, with CDR3s being connected when pairwise similarity was above 0.82. TCRdb trimmed public reads at Q25 via fastp, called clones via MiXCR and kept in-frame beta chains. Entries are consolidated by CDR3 protein sequence, retaining the most common genes and DNA. None of the V and J calls come from the authors' own analysis; TCRdb made them. Counted in this sample were 100,000 to 110,000 distinct CDR3 sequences; 3.5% to 5% of them appeared once. Over 20% of the sample lies in the top ten.

This clonotype appeared many times. The antigen this receptor binds is unknown. Base qualities are not provided; no much larger clone lies one nucleotide away. The investigation overall reported the following: The tumor nonsynonymous mutation count correlated with the number of expanded alpha and beta TCRs within the tumor. Confirming at a functional level the hypothesis that regional TCRs recognize regional mutations was considered to require additional single-cell paired TCR alpha and beta sequencing. The count of ubiquitous expanded TCRs correlated with the count of ubiquitous nonsynonymous mutations, and the count of regional expanded TCRs correlated with the count of regional nonsynonymous mutations. TCR-seq coverage of tumor T cells was estimated at only approximately 7% for alpha chains and 12% to 15% for beta chains.

The time point label, read with the paper, signifies: sample taken at primary tumor resection. The donors were about 71 patients from the lung TRACERx cohort who had early-stage, untreated non-small cell lung cancer. Whole RNA extracted from tumor and nontumor lung tissue, or from cryopreserved PBMC samples, was used for TCR sequencing without cell sorting. Only patients for whom sufficient RNA was available from at least two tumor regions were selected for TCR sequencing. Before being selected, tumor and adjacent nontumor lung specimens were reviewed by a lung pathologist. The sequencing used lung tumor tissue, collected at surgery. This TCR derives from a male donor with early-stage non-small cell lung cancer.

This receptor has the CDR3 CASSPISGTGLRLGMWWPQHF. The bases are TGTGCCAGCAGCCCAATATCGGGGACAGGGTTAAGGCTGGGCATGTGGTGGCCCCAGCATTTT. The sequence is built from TRBV13 and TRBJ1-5; 9 of the junction bases match TRBD1. The germline V gene (reference sequence) yields PRHDT for CDR1 and FYEKMQ for CDR2. The CDR3 numbers 21 residues from cysteine through phenylalanine. The DNA shown is the 63-base CDR3, in frame from base 1. At the junction V is shortened by 5 bases and J by 9 bases; bases outside the gene matches: 29. The CDR3, completed at both ends by the reference TRBV13 and TRBJ1-5 genes, gives the full variable domain AAGVIQSPRHLIKEKRETATLKCYPIPRHDTVYWYQQGPGQDPQFLISFYEKMQSDKGSIPDRFSAQQFSDYHSELNMSSLELGDSALYFCASSPISGTGLRLGMWWPQHFGDGTRLSIL.